A single sample gave rise to the 14 T cell receptor beta chains below, sequenced in a study of post-analysis software for immune sequencing data. The study's findings and limits: Compared with controls, patients had more of about 5 TRBV segments, including TRBV5-6, TRBV5-1 and TRBV20-1.

Their antigens are not known. Prepared TCR beta cDNA libraries contained unique molecular identifiers. TCRdb itself ran the PCR reads through MiXCR, one entry per CDR3 protein. The table has about 260,000 distinct CDR3 sequences, 36% seen once; the top ten hold more than 4%. The sequencing input was blood. All receptors derive from a girl between 5 and 17 years old with multiple sclerosis.

This clonotype has a count of ten or more. The chain employs TRBV2 and TRBJ1-2; no clear D. The ends were cut back, 7 bases at V and 6 bases at J, with 15 bases in the middle. Germline-derived CDR1 and CDR2 are SNHLY and FYNNEI. The CDR3 totals 13 residues. The CDR3 coding sequence is TGTGCCAGCACCCCGACAATGACACATGGCTACACCTTC. This sequence encodes CASTPTMTHGYTF.

This sequence joins TRBV10-1 and TRBJ2-1; 8 positions agree with TRBD2. Judging by the DNA end, TRBJ2-7 fits better; the J call may be wrong. Germline V CDR1 and CDR2: WNHNN, SYGVQD (reference sequence). This CDR3 contains 17 residues. CDR3 in amino acids: CASSDRDRTSSYNEQYF. The CDR3 bases are TGCGCCAGCAGTGACCGCGACCGGACTAGCTCCTACAATGAGCAGTACTTC.

This clonotype was found many times. CDR3 DNA sequence: TGTGCCAGCAGCGATCGTCTCCACACAGATACGCAGTATTTT. It yields the protein CASSDRLHTDTQYF. The chain has TRBV9 and TRBJ2-3, with no clear D. The CDR3 is 14 amino acids. V was trimmed by 3 bases and J by 2 bases, leaving 10 bases between them. CDR1 and CDR2 from the germline V gene are SGDLS and YYNGEE. The full variable domain, with the rest looked up from reference TRBV9 and TRBJ2-3, is DSGVTQTPKHLITATGQRVTLRCSPRSGDLSVYWYQQSLDQGLQFLIQYYNGEERAKGNILERFSAQQFPDLHSELNLSSLELGDSALYFCASSDRLHTDTQYFGPGTRLTVL.

At least ten counts were recorded for this clonotype. This chain links TRBV20-1 with TRBJ1-1, with D unclear. The length of the CDR3 is 13 residues. Looked up from germline, CDR1 is DFQATT and CDR2 is SNEGSKA (reference sequence). Trimming removed 6 bases at V and 2 bases at J, with 13 bases between. The CDR3 region is CSATLTRNTEAFF. CDR3 bases: TGCAGTGCCACCCTCACCAGAAACACTGAAGCTTTCTTT.

This clonotype was counted once. This could be a read error, since a much larger clone is one nucleotide away. The rearrangement joins TRBV7-2 to TRBJ1-1; D ambiguous. There are 13 residues in the CDR3. The germline V and J ends were trimmed by 3 bases and 1 base, with 6 bases remaining between them. CDR1 is SGHTA, CDR2 FQGNSA, per germline. The CDR3 sequence is CASSFDPNTEAFF. Written as DNA, the CDR3 is TGTGCCAGCAGCTTCGACCCGAACACTGAAGCTTTCTTT.

A note on this clonotype: A much larger clone lies a single base off, so this may be a read error. The gene calls are TRBV29-1 and TRBJ1-4; possible D gene TRBD1, 5 bases. The length of the CDR3 is 12 residues. V lost 4 bases and J 4 bases, leaving 7 bases between the germline ends. Germline V gene data show CDR1 as SQVTM and CDR2 as ANQGSEA. The CDR3: CSVVGVNEKLFF. The CDR3, as DNA: TGCAGCGTTGTGGGGGTTAATGAAAAACTGTTTTTT.

As to this clonotype: Just one base apart from a much larger clone, this may be a read error. The chain employs TRBV6-1 and TRBJ2-1, with 10 bases matching TRBD1. J gave up 9 bases and V 6 bases, and 17 bases lay outside the gene matches. Germline CDR1 MNHNS, CDR2 SASEGT. The CDR3 spans 17 residues. The CDR3 loop is CASRPGPGQGKSSEQFF. CDR3 sequence (DNA): TGTGCCAGCAGGCCAGGTCCGGGACAGGGGAAATCCAGTGAGCAGTTCTTC.

This clonotype was observed at least ten times. The chain couples TRBV12-3 or TRBV12-4 to TRBJ1-2; perhaps TRBD1 as D (5 bases). V shed 6 bases and J shed 1 base, with 12 bases lying between them. The CDR3 is made up of 14 amino acids. CDR3 sequence: CASRGLEFNYGYTF. The CDR3 nucleotides read TGTGCCAGCAGGGGGCTGGAGTTTAACTATGGCTACACCTTC.

The CDR3 reads CSVGREDGYTF. In DNA form, the CDR3 reads TGCAGCGTTGGCAGGGAGGATGGCTACACCTTC. This rearrangement joins TRBV29-1 to TRBJ1-2, with TRBD1 as a possible D gene (5 bases). The CDR3 contains 11 residues. Per germline, CDR1 SQVTM and CDR2 ANQGSEA. Trimming took 4 bases from V and 6 from J, leaving 9 bases between them.

This clonotype occurred a few times. The genes are TRBV5-1 and TRBJ1-1; D possibly corresponds to TRBD1 (6 bases). The germline V gene encodes CDR1 SGHRS and CDR2 YFSETQ. V shed 0 bases and J shed 12 bases, with 15 bases lying between them. The CDR3 is made up of 13 amino acids. CDR3 sequence: CASSLVGGAMTFF. In nucleotides, the CDR3 is TGCGCCAGCAGCTTGGTTGGGGGGGCTATGACTTTCTTT.

Note on this clonotype: A read error is possible here, since a much larger clone lies one base away. This chain connects TRBV2 to TRBJ2-1, with D perhaps TRBD2 (5 bases). Deletions cut 6 bases from V and 6 bases from J, with 15 bases between. The CDR3 loop spans 14 amino acids. Per the germline V gene, CDR1 is SNHLY and CDR2 is FYNNEI. The CDR3 is CASRGKPGGNEQFF. The CDR3, as DNA: TGTGCCAGCAGGGGGAAGCCCGGAGGCAATGAGCAGTTCTTC.

This clonotype was counted a few times. CDR3 protein: CASSQIGGNEKLFF. The CDR3, as DNA: TGTGCCAGCAGCCAGATCGGGGGAAATGAAAAACTGTTTTTT. The rearrangement links TRBV6-6 to TRBJ1-4; a possible D gene is TRBD1 (5 bases). Germline V gene sequence: CDR1 MNHNY, CDR2 SVGAGI (reference sequence). There are 14 residues in the CDR3. V was pared by 6 bases and J by 5 bases, with 13 bases between.

About this clonotype itself: A clone one base away is much larger, so this may be a read error. The chain has TRBV7-9 and TRBJ1-6; D unresolved. CDR1 and CDR2 from the germline V gene are SEHNR and FQNEAQ (reference sequence). The CDR3 length is 13 residues. CDR3 loop: CVSSSYLNSPLHF. The DNA for the CDR3 is TGTGTCAGCAGCTCCTACCTGAATTCACCCCTCCACTTT.

Remarks on this clonotype: A much larger clonotype is one base distant, so this may be a read error. The V call is TRBV7-2, the J call TRBJ2-1; D is undetermined. Trimming removed 5 bases from V and 12 bases from J, with 14 bases in between. Germline loops: CDR1 SGHTA, CDR2 FQGNSA. The CDR3 is 12 residues long. The CDR3 nucleotides read TGTGCCAGCAGCCCGTTGAGCGATGGGCAGTTCTTC. As protein: CASSPLSDGQFF.